Shown below are 26 T cell receptor beta chains from a single sample sequenced in a study of blood T cell repertoires in COVID-19. The protocol was immunoSEQ multiplex PCR, while the TCRdb copy is restricted to in-frame clones and leaves out a portion. The sample holds 85,000 to 100,000 clones, 80% seen once. Source material: peripheral blood. The source is a man aged 45-60 years who had recovered from COVID-19.

The gene calls are TRBV11-2 and TRBJ1-3; 8 positions match TRBD1. Germline CDR1 and CDR2: SGHAT and FQNNGV. This CDR3 spans 17 amino acids. V trimming: 6 bases; J trimming: 0 bases; junction bases outside the gene matches: 10. CDR3 DNA sequence: TGTGCCAGCAGGCTACAGGGGGTGCTGGCCTCTGGAAACACCATATATTTT. Its protein product is CASRLQGVLASGNTIYF.

The rearrangement uses TRBV14 and TRBJ2-5, with a weak D call TRBD1 (6 bases). The V gene lost 4 bases and the J gene lost 5 bases, with 11 bases spanning the gap. Germline values: CDR1 SGHDN, CDR2 FVKESK. This CDR3 spans 13 amino acids. The CDR3 nucleotides are TGTGCCAGCAGCCGAGGGACACTGGAGACCCAGTACTTC. This codes for CASSRGTLETQYF.

V is TRBV4-1 and J is TRBJ2-4, with D maybe TRBD2 (5 bases). The CDR3 loop spans 15 amino acids. Germline values: CDR1 MGHRA, CDR2 YSYEKL. Deletions cut 0 bases from V and 5 bases from J, with 11 bases between. The DNA of the CDR3 is TGCGCCAGCAGCCAAGATTTAAGGACTCAAAACATTCAGTACTTC. Translating it yields CASSQDLRTQNIQYF.

This clone is labeled large. This chain uses TRBV2 with TRBJ1-6; no clear D gene. The CDR3 sequence is 13 residues long. CDR1 and CDR2 (germline): SNHLY, FYNNEI. Trimming left V 2 bases short and J 14 bases short, with 13 bases between. This CDR3 is CASSERVWRALHF. In DNA, the CDR3 is TGTGCCAGCAGTGAAAGGGTTTGGAGGGCCCTCCACTTT.

The V gene is TRBV24-1, the J gene TRBJ1-5; D uncertain. The germline V gene has CDR1 KGHDR and CDR2 SFDVKD. The CDR3 extends over 14 amino acids. V shed 6 bases and J shed 4 bases, with 12 bases lying between them. The chain's CDR3 is CATSKRQENQPQHF. The CDR3 DNA reads TGTGCCACCAGTAAAAGACAAGAAAATCAGCCCCAGCATTTT.

The chain carries TRBV2 and TRBJ1-3; 9 positions agree with TRBD1. This CDR3 is built from 18 residues. The germline V gene has CDR1 SNHLY and CDR2 FYNNEI. With 6 bases clipped from V and 0 bases from J, the junction kept 12 bases outside the gene matches. Here the CDR3 reads CASSGRWTGAYSGNTIYF. DNA of the CDR3: TGTGCCAGCAGCGGAAGGTGGACAGGGGCCTACTCTGGAAACACCATATATTTT.

The chain is built from TRBV28 and TRBJ2-3; maybe TRBD2 (6 bases). The CDR3 has 14 amino acids. The germline V gene has CDR1 MDHEN and CDR2 SYDVKM. Trimming removed 8 bases at V and 4 bases at J, with 16 bases between. The CDR3 nucleotides are TGTGCCAGCGCGGGCGGGATATTTGCAGATACGCAGTATTTT. Its protein product is CASAGGIFADTQYF.

The V call is TRBV7-8, the J call TRBJ1-5; D might be TRBD1 (6 bases). The CDR3 runs 13 residues. The germline V gene encodes CDR1 SGHVS and CDR2 FQNEAQ. V was cut by 1 base and J by 7 bases, with 8 bases left in between. This chain's CDR3 is CASSLDREQPQHF. In nucleotides, the CDR3 is TGTGCCAGCAGCTTAGACAGGGAACAGCCCCAGCATTTT.

V usage is TRBV27 and J usage is TRBJ2-4; D gene unclear. The CDR3 is 14 residues long. Between the trimmed V and J ends, which lost 5 bases and 0 bases, there was a span of 8 bases. Per germline, CDR1 MNHEY and CDR2 SMNVEV (reference sequence). The CDR3 nucleotides read TGTGCCAGCAGTCTACGGGTAGCCAAAAACATTCAGTACTTC. This translates into CASSLRVAKNIQYF.

This clone was counted a few times. This chain uses TRBV27 with TRBJ1-6; D is unclear. CDR3 length equals 13 residues. Germline V gene sequence: CDR1 MNHEY, CDR2 SMNVEV (reference sequence). Trimming removed 5 bases at V and 8 bases at J, with 10 bases between. The CDR3 DNA reads TGTGCCAGCAGTAACCAGAGGGATTCACCCCTCCACTTT. Translating it yields CASSNQRDSPLHF.

About this clone itself: In the same sample, other DNA sequences code for this CDR3. The V gene is TRBV24-1, the J gene TRBJ2-7, with 7 bases fitting TRBD2. There are 14 residues in the CDR3. V dropped 5 bases and J dropped 4; count of bases not matched to a gene: 7. CDR1 KGHDR and CDR2 SFDVKD come from the germline V gene. CDR3 coding DNA: TGTGCCACCAGTGGGCCGGGAGGAGTGTACGAGCAGTACTTC. It yields the protein CATSGPGGVYEQYF.

With regard to this clone: Other DNA sequences in this sample translate to the same CDR3. The rearrangement uses TRBV7-3 and TRBJ2-3, with D perhaps TRBD1 (5 bases). The V and J ends lost 4 bases and 6 bases respectively, with 11 bases between them. The germline V gene has CDR1 SGHTA and CDR2 FQGTGA. The CDR3 has 13 residues. As DNA, the CDR3 is TGTGCCAGCAGCTCCGCAGGGCGCGATACGCAGTATTTT. This codes for CASSSAGRDTQYF.

The chain couples TRBV5-5 to TRBJ1-5, with D possibly matching TRBD1 (6 bases). Trimming removed 7 bases at V and 10 bases at J, with 18 bases between. The CDR3 has 13 residues. Looked up from germline, CDR1 is SGHKS and CDR2 is YYEKEE (reference sequence). The CDR3 spells CASSRQTGPPQHF. DNA of the CDR3: TGTGCCAGCTCCCGACAAACAGGGCCTCCCCAGCATTTT.

V is TRBV19 and J is TRBJ2-2; TRBD2 matches 8 bases. Losses at the gene ends were 5 bases for V and 9 bases for J; bases not matched to a gene: 8. The CDR3 extends over 14 amino acids. Germline-derived CDR1 and CDR2 are LNHDA and SQIVND (reference sequence). The CDR3 loop reads CASSPRSGGRELFF. The CDR3 DNA follows: TGTGCCAGTAGTCCCAGGAGCGGGGGTCGGGAGCTGTTTTTT.

The rearrangement joins TRBV5-4 to TRBJ2-7; 7 nucleotides align to TRBD1. CDR3 length: 15 amino acids. Germline trimming cut 2 bases from V and 7 bases from J; bases unmatched to any gene: 12. The germline V gene has CDR1 SGHNT and CDR2 YYREEE (reference sequence). Written as DNA, the CDR3 is TGTGCCAGCAGCTTAATCCAGGGGGTCCTCCTGGAGCAGTACTTC. It is translated as CASSLIQGVLLEQYF.

This CDR3 reads CASSWTGESNQPQHF. DNA of the CDR3: TGTGCCAGCTCTTGGACAGGGGAAAGCAATCAGCCCCAGCATTTT. The chain combines TRBV18 with TRBJ1-5, with 9 bases aligning to TRBD1. The V and J ends lost 6 bases and 1 base, in that order; junction bases with no gene match: 4. In germline, CDR1 is KGHSH, CDR2 LQKENI. The CDR3 covers 15 residues.

V gene TRBV5-6 combines with J gene TRBJ1-1; no firm D call. This CDR3 comprises 14 residues. V lost 1 base to trimming and J lost 3 bases, with 10 bases between them. CDR1 and CDR2 from the germline V gene are SGHDT and YYEEEE. The CDR3 nucleotides read TGTGCCAGCAGCTTGCCGGAAGCGGACACTGAAGCTTTCTTT. It is translated as CASSLPEADTEAFF.

There are a few counts of this clone. The chain carries TRBV7-2 and TRBJ2-1; 9 bases agree with TRBD2. J lost 7 bases, V lost 3 bases, and 7 bases had no gene match. Germline V gene data show CDR1 as SGHTA and CDR2 as FQGNSA. The CDR3 length is 15 residues. The CDR3 protein is CASSLSGRPWNEQFF. Written as DNA, the CDR3 is TGTGCCAGCAGCTTGAGCGGGAGGCCATGGAATGAGCAGTTCTTC.

This sequence joins TRBV3-1 (or the pseudogene TRBV3-2) and TRBJ1-6; D not resolved. This CDR3 is built from 16 residues. Germline CDR1 is LGHDT and CDR2 is YNNKEL (reference sequence). The V and J ends lost 3 bases and 12 bases respectively, with 21 bases between them. The CDR3 loop is CASSQRSSWVGEPLHF. CDR3 DNA sequence: TGTGCCAGCAGCCAGAGATCTTCCTGGGTGGGAGAACCCCTCCACTTT.

Here the CDR3 reads CASSPTGGATDTQYF. The DNA for the CDR3 is TGTGCCAGCTCACCGACAGGGGGCGCGACAGATACGCAGTATTTT. The chain employs TRBV18 and TRBJ2-3, with TRBD1 matching 10 bases. Trimming at V came to 3 bases and at J to 3 bases, leaving 3 bases not matched to a gene. The CDR3 extends over 15 amino acids. CDR1 is KGHSH and CDR2 is LQKENI in the germline V gene.

The chain is built from TRBV7-9 and TRBJ1-6; no reliable D call. This CDR3 region has 15 residues. Germline V gives CDR1 SEHNR, CDR2 FQNEAQ (reference sequence). V was clipped by 2 bases and J by 5 bases, with 10 bases between them. The CDR3 reads CASSLRAGNNSPLHF. Written as DNA, the CDR3 is TGTGCCAGCAGCTTAAGAGCGGGCAATAATTCACCCCTCCACTTT.

The J gene is TRBJ2-1, the V gene TRBV10-3, with TRBD2 matching 15 bases. The length of the CDR3 is 12 residues. V was clipped by 9 bases and J by 10 bases; unmatched bases: 1. Germline V lookup: CDR1 ENHRY, CDR2 SYGVKD. CDR3 bases: TGTGCCATAGGGACTAGCGGGGGGGAGCAGTTCTTC. Translation gives CAIGTSGGEQFF.

The genes are TRBV2 and TRBJ1-2; 9 bases are shared with TRBD1. Unmatched junction bases numbered 7, after V lost 6 bases and J lost 8 bases. The CDR3 loop spans 13 amino acids. Germline V gene data show CDR1 as SNHLY and CDR2 as FYNNEI. In DNA form, the CDR3 reads TGTGCCAGCAGCCTACAGGGGGCTGAGGGCTACACCTTC. It translates to CASSLQGAEGYTF.

The chain links TRBV9 to TRBJ1-1; 7 bases fit TRBD1. Losses at the gene ends were 0 bases for V and 11 bases for J; bases not matched to a gene: 7. The CDR3 contains 13 residues. The germline CDR1 and CDR2 sequences are SGDLS and YYNGEE. CDR3 DNA sequence: TGTGCCAGCAGCGTAGGAAGGGAGACAGGGGCTTTCTTT. Amino acid sequence: CASSVGRETGAFF.

The chain couples TRBV24-1 to TRBJ2-1; TRBD1 aligns across 8 bases. Germline CDR1 KGHDR, CDR2 SFDVKD. J was trimmed by 2 bases and V by 4 bases; bases with no gene match: 6. This CDR3 has 16 residues. CDR3: CATSDWTGNTYNEQFF. The CDR3 DNA follows: TGTGCCACCAGTGACTGGACAGGGAATACCTACAATGAGCAGTTCTTC.

The chain links TRBV7-8 to TRBJ2-3; 7 bases are shared with TRBD2. This CDR3 is built from 15 residues. Germline V gene sequence: CDR1 SGHVS, CDR2 FQNEAQ. J lost 2 bases, V lost 4 bases, and 6 bases had no gene match. The CDR3 DNA reads as TGTGCCAGCAGCTCCTCCGCGGGGGTCACAGATACGCAGTATTTT. The encoded protein is CASSSSAGVTDTQYF. Together with reference TRBV7-8 and TRBJ2-3, the CDR3 gives the full variable domain: GAGVSQSPRYKVAKRGQDVALRCDPISGHVSLFWYQQALGQGPEFLTYFQNEAQLDKSGLPSDRFFAERPEGSVSTLKIQRTQQEDSAVYLCASSSSAGVTDTQYFGPGTRLTVL.